This is a list of T cell receptor beta chains from one sample in a study of cytotoxic CD8 clonotypes in ibrutinib-treated CLL. Profiling relied on immunoSEQ multiplex PCR, and the TCRdb table lists in-frame clones only, not all of them. The data show about 160,000 clones, with 84% seen just once and around 4.5% held by the top ten. The input for sequencing was PBMCs, taken after 24 months of ibrutinib treatment. The receptors here all came from a human donor with chronic lymphocytic leukemia. The CDR3 runs from the conserved cysteine through the conserved F or W. D genes are given only for firm matches. Expanded clones get a size class; other rows say once, few or many, or leave the size out.

d_call: TRBD1; j_call: TRBJ1-2; cdr3_length: 15; v_call: TRBV28; clone_size: .; cdr3_nt: TGTGCCACCCCAGAGGGAGGGACAGGGGTCGGAGGCTACACCTTC; cdr3_aa: CATPEGGTGVGGYTF
d_call: .; j_call: TRBJ1-4; cdr3_length: 14; v_call: TRBV30; clone_size: few; cdr3_nt: TGTGCCTGGAGTGTAGGACTGCGTAATGAAAAACTGTTTTTT; cdr3_aa: CAWSVGLRNEKLFF
d_call: .; j_call: TRBJ2-5; cdr3_length: 11; v_call: TRBV25-1; clone_size: .; cdr3_nt: TGTGCCAGCCAAAAACAAGAGACCCAGTACTTC; cdr3_aa: CASQKQETQYF
d_call: .; j_call: TRBJ1-5; cdr3_length: 13; v_call: TRBV30; clone_size: few; cdr3_nt: TGTGCCTGGGGATCACAGCGCAATCAGCCCCAGCATTTT; cdr3_aa: CAWGSQRNQPQHF
d_call: TRBD1; j_call: TRBJ1-2; cdr3_length: 15; v_call: TRBV6-5; clone_size: .; cdr3_nt: TGTGCCAGCAGTTTGGGACAGGGGACGGACTATGGCTACACCTTC; cdr3_aa: CASSLGQGTDYGYTF
d_call: .; j_call: TRBJ2-7; cdr3_length: 12; v_call: TRBV19; clone_size: .; cdr3_nt: TGTGCAGCCGGTTACAGGGCGTACGAGCAGTACTTC; cdr3_aa: CAAGYRAYEQYF
d_call: TRBD1; j_call: TRBJ1-1; cdr3_length: 12; v_call: TRBV19; clone_size: .; cdr3_nt: TGTGCCAGCGGACAGGGCCTGACTGAAGCTTTCTTT; cdr3_aa: CASGQGLTEAFF
d_call: .; j_call: TRBJ2-6; cdr3_length: 15; v_call: TRBV28; clone_size: .; cdr3_nt: TGTGCCAGCAGTTCCGGATTCTCTGGGGCCAACGTCCTGACTTTC; cdr3_aa: CASSSGFSGANVLTF
d_call: .; j_call: TRBJ2-7; cdr3_length: 13; v_call: TRBV30; clone_size: .; cdr3_nt: TGTGCCTGGAGCGAGGGGTTCTCCTACGAGCAGTACTTC; cdr3_aa: CAWSEGFSYEQYF
d_call: TRBD1; j_call: TRBJ2-2; cdr3_length: 13; v_call: TRBV2; clone_size: .; cdr3_nt: TGTGCCAGCAGTGGACAGGGACACGGGGAGCTGTTTTTT; cdr3_aa: CASSGQGHGELFF
d_call: TRBD1; j_call: TRBJ1-5; cdr3_length: 14; v_call: TRBV19; clone_size: .; cdr3_nt: TGTGCCAGTCGACAGGGGATCGGCAATCAGCCCCAGCATTTT; cdr3_aa: CASRQGIGNQPQHF
d_call: .; j_call: TRBJ2-3; cdr3_length: 16; v_call: TRBV6-1; clone_size: many; cdr3_nt: TGTGCCAGCAGTGAAATGACAGGCCAGCACACAGATACGCAGTATTTT; cdr3_aa: CASSEMTGQHTDTQYF
d_call: .; j_call: TRBJ2-7; cdr3_length: 13; v_call: TRBV5-4; clone_size: few; cdr3_nt: TGTGCCAGCAGCAGGGGCGGCTTTTACGAGCAGTACTTC; cdr3_aa: CASSRGGFYEQYF
d_call: TRBD1; j_call: TRBJ1-5; cdr3_length: 16; v_call: TRBV7-2; clone_size: .; cdr3_nt: TGTGCCAGCAGCGGCCGGACAGGGGGTATCGGTCAGCCCCAGCATTTT; cdr3_aa: CASSGRTGGIGQPQHF
d_call: .; j_call: TRBJ2-7; cdr3_length: 14; v_call: TRBV7-2; clone_size: .; cdr3_nt: TGTGCCAGCAGCCGCGGCGGGCTCGCCTACGAGCAGTACTTC; cdr3_aa: CASSRGGLAYEQYF
d_call: TRBD1; j_call: TRBJ1-2; cdr3_length: 14; v_call: TRBV19; clone_size: .; cdr3_nt: TGTGCCAGTAGTATCGATAAGAGGGGGCGAGGCTACACCTTC; cdr3_aa: CASSIDKRGRGYTF
d_call: TRBD1; j_call: TRBJ1-5; cdr3_length: 15; v_call: TRBV6-6; clone_size: .; cdr3_nt: TGTGCCAGCAGTTACTCGGGGACAGGGATTCAGCCCCAGCATTTT; cdr3_aa: CASSYSGTGIQPQHF
d_call: TRBD2; j_call: TRBJ2-1; cdr3_length: 15; v_call: TRBV5-1; clone_size: .; cdr3_nt: TGCGCCAGCAGCCGGACTAGCGGGGTGGCCAATGAGCAGTTCTTC; cdr3_aa: CASSRTSGVANEQFF
d_call: TRBD2; j_call: TRBJ2-7; cdr3_length: 12; v_call: TRBV27; clone_size: .; cdr3_nt: TGTGCCAGCAGTGGCGCGGGGGGCGAGCAGTACTTC; cdr3_aa: CASSGAGGEQYF
d_call: .; j_call: TRBJ2-7; cdr3_length: 16; v_call: TRBV7-2; clone_size: .; cdr3_nt: TGTGCCAGCAGCCTTTCACCCGGACTCGCTGGGGACGAGCAGTACTTC; cdr3_aa: CASSLSPGLAGDEQYF
d_call: .; j_call: TRBJ2-7; cdr3_length: 15; v_call: TRBV5-1; clone_size: .; cdr3_nt: TGCGCCAGCAGCTTGGCGGGGGGCCTCTCCTACGAGCAGTACTTC; cdr3_aa: CASSLAGGLSYEQYF
d_call: .; j_call: TRBJ1-1; cdr3_length: 16; v_call: TRBV5-1; clone_size: .; cdr3_nt: TGCGCCAGCAGCCCCATGACGGTAGGGGGAAGAGCTGAAGCTTTCTTT; cdr3_aa: CASSPMTVGGRAEAFF
d_call: TRBD1; j_call: TRBJ2-1; cdr3_length: 19; v_call: TRBV7-9; clone_size: .; cdr3_nt: TGTGCCAGCAGCTTAGTGACATCGAACAGGGGTAGCTCCTACAATGAGCAGTTCTTC; cdr3_aa: CASSLVTSNRGSSYNEQFF
d_call: TRBD1; j_call: TRBJ1-2; cdr3_length: 17; v_call: TRBV7-2; clone_size: .; cdr3_nt: TGTGCCAGCAGCGCGCAACTCCAGGGGGCCCTTAACTATGGCTACACCTTC; cdr3_aa: CASSAQLQGALNYGYTF
d_call: .; j_call: TRBJ2-7; cdr3_length: 16; v_call: TRBV28; clone_size: .; cdr3_nt: TGTGCCAGCAGTTCCCCCGACGAGGCCAGCTCCTACGAGCAGTACTTC; cdr3_aa: CASSSPDEASSYEQYF
d_call: .; j_call: TRBJ2-7; cdr3_length: 14; v_call: TRBV11-2; clone_size: .; cdr3_nt: TGTGCCAGCAGCTTAGTTCAGAGCTCCTACGAGCAGTACTTC; cdr3_aa: CASSLVQSSYEQYF
d_call: .; j_call: TRBJ1-2; cdr3_length: 13; v_call: TRBV7-2; clone_size: .; cdr3_nt: TGTGCCAGCAGCGTGGACAAGAACTATGGCTACACCTTC; cdr3_aa: CASSVDKNYGYTF
d_call: TRBD2; j_call: TRBJ2-1; cdr3_length: 15; v_call: TRBV28; clone_size: .; cdr3_nt: TGTGCCAGCAGCCCACCGGGACTAGCGGGAGGATGGCAGTTCTTC; cdr3_aa: CASSPPGLAGGWQFF
d_call: .; j_call: TRBJ1-1; cdr3_length: 12; v_call: TRBV23-1; clone_size: .; cdr3_nt: TGCGCCAGCACCGCCCAGAACACTGAAGCTTTCTTT; cdr3_aa: CASTAQNTEAFF
d_call: .; j_call: TRBJ1-1; cdr3_length: 13; v_call: TRBV16; clone_size: once; cdr3_nt: TGTGCCAGCTCCCGTCTGCAGAACACTGAAGCTTTCTTT; cdr3_aa: CASSRLQNTEAFF
d_call: .; j_call: TRBJ2-5; cdr3_length: 16; v_call: TRBV11-1; clone_size: .; cdr3_nt: TGTGCCAGCACCACGGGCCGTGGGGAGGACCAAGAGACCCAGTACTTC; cdr3_aa: CASTTGRGEDQETQYF
d_call: .; j_call: TRBJ1-6; cdr3_length: 13; v_call: TRBV9; clone_size: once; cdr3_nt: TGTGCCAGCAGCGAGACAGGTAATTCACCCCTCCACTTT; cdr3_aa: CASSETGNSPLHF
d_call: .; j_call: TRBJ2-1; cdr3_length: 12; v_call: TRBV5-8; clone_size: .; cdr3_nt: TGTGCCAGCAGCCGGGAGACGAGTGAGCAGTTCTTC; cdr3_aa: CASSRETSEQFF
d_call: TRBD2; j_call: TRBJ2-1; cdr3_length: 14; v_call: TRBV27; clone_size: .; cdr3_nt: TGTGCCAGCAGTTTACCGGGAGGGATGGATGAGCAGTTCTTC; cdr3_aa: CASSLPGGMDEQFF
d_call: .; j_call: TRBJ1-6; cdr3_length: 16; v_call: TRBV25-1; clone_size: many; cdr3_nt: TGTGCCAGCAGTGAATTGGGGTATTATTCGAATTCACCCCTCCACTTT; cdr3_aa: CASSELGYYSNSPLHF
d_call: TRBD2; j_call: TRBJ2-1; cdr3_length: 16; v_call: TRBV19; clone_size: .; cdr3_nt: TGTGCCAGTAGTATAGGGTGGTTAGCGGGAAACAATGAGCAGTTCTTC; cdr3_aa: CASSIGWLAGNNEQFF
d_call: .; j_call: TRBJ1-1; cdr3_length: 14; v_call: TRBV18; clone_size: .; cdr3_nt: TGTGCCAGCTCACCTTCCATAATGAACACTGAAGCTTTCTTT; cdr3_aa: CASSPSIMNTEAFF
d_call: TRBD2; j_call: TRBJ2-5; cdr3_length: 16; v_call: TRBV5-6; clone_size: .; cdr3_nt: TGTGCCAGCAGCTCCCGACTAGCGGGAGTCGTAGAGACCCAGTACTTC; cdr3_aa: CASSSRLAGVVETQYF
d_call: .; j_call: TRBJ1-1; cdr3_length: 14; v_call: TRBV19; clone_size: .; cdr3_nt: TGTGCCAGTAGTATAGGGCAGGGGTTCACTGAAGCTTTCTTT; cdr3_aa: CASSIGQGFTEAFF
d_call: .; j_call: TRBJ2-7; cdr3_length: 13; v_call: TRBV11-2; clone_size: .; cdr3_nt: TGTGCCAGCAGCTTAGGTGGGGACTACGAGCAGTACTTC; cdr3_aa: CASSLGGDYEQYF
d_call: TRBD1; j_call: TRBJ1-1; cdr3_length: 15; v_call: TRBV6-6; clone_size: .; cdr3_nt: TGTGCCAGCAGAACGACAGGGGCATCGAACACTGAAGCTTTCTTT; cdr3_aa: CASRTTGASNTEAFF
d_call: .; j_call: TRBJ1-2; cdr3_length: 13; v_call: TRBV7-9; clone_size: .; cdr3_nt: TGTGCCAGCATCGACCAGATCAGGGTCGGCTACACCTTC; cdr3_aa: CASIDQIRVGYTF
d_call: TRBD1; j_call: TRBJ2-1; cdr3_length: 16; v_call: TRBV5-1; clone_size: .; cdr3_nt: TGCGCCAGCAGCACAGGACAGGGGCCCCCTCTTGGTGAGCAGTTCTTC; cdr3_aa: CASSTGQGPPLGEQFF
d_call: TRBD2; j_call: TRBJ2-2; cdr3_length: 16; v_call: TRBV7-9; clone_size: .; cdr3_nt: TGTGCCAGCGACGGGCCTAGCGGGAGTCGAACCGGGGAGCTGTTTTTT; cdr3_aa: CASDGPSGSRTGELFF
d_call: TRBD2; j_call: TRBJ2-3; cdr3_length: 14; v_call: TRBV29-1; clone_size: .; cdr3_nt: TGCAGCGTTGAAAGGCGGGGGGGACCAGATACGCAGTATTTT; cdr3_aa: CSVERRGGPDTQYF
d_call: .; j_call: TRBJ2-1; cdr3_length: 11; v_call: TRBV28; clone_size: .; cdr3_nt: TGTGCCAGCGGCGGATTAGGAGAGCAGTTCTTC; cdr3_aa: CASGGLGEQFF
d_call: .; j_call: TRBJ1-1; cdr3_length: 13; v_call: TRBV14; clone_size: .; cdr3_nt: TGTGCCAGCAGCCAAGAGGCCTACACTGAAGCTTTCTTT; cdr3_aa: CASSQEAYTEAFF
d_call: TRBD2; j_call: TRBJ2-1; cdr3_length: 16; v_call: TRBV30; clone_size: .; cdr3_nt: TGTGCCTGGAGTGACAGCGGGAGTGGCTCCTACAATGAGCAGTTCTTC; cdr3_aa: CAWSDSGSGSYNEQFF
d_call: .; j_call: TRBJ2-7; cdr3_length: 14; v_call: TRBV6-6; clone_size: .; cdr3_nt: TGTGCCAGCAGTTACTCGTTAAGGGTTGGCGAGCAGTACTTC; cdr3_aa: CASSYSLRVGEQYF
d_call: .; j_call: TRBJ2-6; cdr3_length: 16; v_call: TRBV4-3; clone_size: .; cdr3_nt: TGCGCCAGCAGCCCTCACGGGGCCTCTGGGGCCAACGTCCTGACTTTC; cdr3_aa: CASSPHGASGANVLTF
d_call: .; j_call: TRBJ1-1; cdr3_length: 14; v_call: TRBV4-1; clone_size: .; cdr3_nt: TGCGCCAGCAGCCAATCCAGCTCGGTCGCTGAAGCTTTCTTT; cdr3_aa: CASSQSSSVAEAFF